These 27 T cell receptor beta chains were sequenced from one sample in a study of cytomegalovirus exposure and HLA in healthy donors. The PCR made use of 60 Vbeta and 13 Jbeta primers. Data came from immunoSEQ multiplex PCR; TCRdb stores just in-frame clones and leaves some out. The top ten hold about 3.2% of the sample, which has roughly 190,000 clones, 62% seen once. Sample: PBMCs. Receptors were obtained from a man aged 40-50 years in good health and CMV-seronegative.

J is TRBJ1-1 and V is TRBV11-1; D gene unclear. CDR1 is SGHAT and CDR2 is FQDESV in the germline V gene (reference sequence). Deletions cut 1 base from V and 5 bases from J, with 14 bases between. The CDR3 consists of 15 residues. Here the CDR3 DNA reads TGTGCCAGCAGCTTAGTGGACTTCCCGGGGACTGAAGCTTTCTTT. Residues: CASSLVDFPGTEAFF.

The V and J genes are TRBV5-6 and TRBJ1-3; no clear D. V shed 2 bases and J shed 0 bases, with 18 bases lying between them. CDR3 length: 18 amino acids. The germline V gene encodes CDR1 SGHDT and CDR2 YYEEEE. The chain's CDR3 is CASSLIASLEVSGNTIYF. CDR3 sequence (DNA): TGTGCCAGCAGCTTAATCGCTTCGCTAGAAGTCTCTGGAAACACCATATATTTT.

The rearrangement joins TRBV7-9 to TRBJ1-1; 8 nucleotides align to TRBD1. This CDR3 spans 12 amino acids. Germline V CDR1 and CDR2: SEHNR, FQNEAQ (reference sequence). V lost 5 bases and J lost 11; bases outside the gene matches: 7. This chain's CDR3 is CASSRTGLEAFF. The CDR3 bases are TGTGCCAGCAGCCGGACAGGGTTGGAGGCTTTCTTT.

This clone was counted between two and nine times. V is TRBV29-1 and J is TRBJ1-1, with D possibly being TRBD1 (5 bases). The CDR3 runs 13 residues. From germline, CDR1 is SQVTM and CDR2 ANQGSEA. V lost 6 bases to trimming and J lost 0 bases, with 11 bases between them. CDR3 bases: TGCAGCGTATCAGACAGAATGAACACTGAAGCTTTCTTT. Translated: CSVSDRMNTEAFF.

This sequence joins TRBV2 and TRBJ1-5, with TRBD1 as a possible D gene (6 bases). The CDR3 runs to 14 residues. Trimming removed 1 base at V and 9 bases at J, with 13 bases between. Germline V CDR1 and CDR2: SNHLY, FYNNEI. As DNA, the CDR3 is TGTGCCAGCAGTGAAGGGACAGACCTCGTGCCCCAGCATTTT. It translates to CASSEGTDLVPQHF.

This clone was seen more than once but under ten times. V and J are TRBV7-9 and TRBJ2-1; 9 bases are a match to TRBD2. V lost 7 bases to trimming and J lost 7 bases; unmatched junction nucleotides: 11. The CDR3 covers 15 residues. Germline CDR1 and CDR2: SEHNR and FQNEAQ (reference sequence). The chain's CDR3 is CASISLAGINNEQFF. The CDR3 DNA sequence: TGTGCCAGCATCTCCCTAGCGGGGATAAATAATGAGCAGTTCTTC. The full variable domain, with the rest looked up from reference TRBV7-9 and TRBJ2-1, is DTGVSQNPRHKITKRGQNVTFRCDPISEHNRLYWYRQTLGQGPEFLTYFQNEAQLEKSRLLSDRFSAERPKGSFSTLEIQRTEQGDSAMYLCASISLAGINNEQFFGPGTRLTVL.

The rearrangement joins TRBV19 to TRBJ2-3; tentative D call: TRBD2 (6 bases). In germline, CDR1 is LNHDA, CDR2 SQIVND (reference sequence). The CDR3 contains 16 residues. Trimming took 3 bases from V and 1 from J, leaving 14 bases between them. The CDR3 DNA follows: TGTGCCAGTAGTATCCCCGATGGAGGGGGCACAGATACGCAGTATTTT. Protein: CASSIPDGGGTDTQYF.

The CDR3 is CASSQDLTVKETQYF. The CDR3 region has the DNA TGTGCCAGCAGCCAAGATCTTACTGTTAAAGAGACCCAGTACTTC. The rearrangement links TRBV4-2 to TRBJ2-5; D gene ambiguous. This CDR3 contains 15 residues. The germline V gene encodes CDR1 LGHNA and CDR2 YNFKEQ. The ends were cut back, 0 bases at V and 3 bases at J, with 11 bases in the middle.

This clone was recorded once. This sequence joins TRBV7-9 and TRBJ2-7; D unclear. Germline CDR1 is SEHNR and CDR2 is FQNEAQ (reference sequence). The CDR3 is made up of 17 amino acids. Trimming cost V 2 bases and J 2 bases, with 19 bases left between them. CDR3 bases: TGTGCCAGCAGCTTACCGGAGCAACGCGTTTCAACCTACGAGCAGTACTTC. It translates to CASSLPEQRVSTYEQYF.

The genes are TRBV18 and TRBJ1-5; the match to TRBD1 covers 7 bases. The V and J ends lost 6 bases and 2 bases, in that order; junction bases with no gene match: 4. CDR1 is KGHSH and CDR2 is LQKENI in the germline V gene. The CDR3 totals 14 residues. CDR3 DNA sequence: TGTGCCAGCTCTCTCGGACAGGGCAATCAGCCCCAGCATTTT. It specifies CASSLGQGNQPQHF. The whole variable domain, filled in from reference TRBV18 and TRBJ1-5, reads NAGVMQNPRHLVRRRGQEARLRCSPMKGHSHVYWYRQLPEEGLKFMVYLQKENIIDESGMPKERFSAEFPKEGPSILRIQQVVRGDSAAYFCASSLGQGNQPQHFGDGTRLSIL.

The V call is TRBV6-4, the J call TRBJ1-2; TRBD1 agrees at 10 bases. V gave up 7 bases and J gave up 8 bases; unmatched junction bases: 10. Germline-derived CDR1 and CDR2 are MRHNA and SNTAGT. The CDR3 length is 14 residues. Written as DNA, the CDR3 is TGTGCCAGCAACTCGTTGGCGGGACAGGGGGGCTACACCTTC. Its translation is CASNSLAGQGGYTF.

The gene calls are TRBV29-1 and TRBJ1-4, with D tentatively TRBD1 (6 bases). This CDR3 has 13 residues. Germline assignment: CDR1 SQVTM and CDR2 ANQGSEA. V lost 4 bases to trimming and J lost 8 bases, with 14 bases between them. The CDR3 bases are TGCAGCGTTGGAGGCAGGGGAGACGAAAAACTGTTTTTT. This encodes CSVGGRGDEKLFF.

This clone came up a few times. The chain combines TRBV7-2 with TRBJ1-4; the D gene is possibly TRBD1 (6 bases). Germline CDR1 SGHTA, CDR2 FQGNSA. The CDR3 loop spans 14 amino acids. V was clipped by 5 bases and J by 4 bases, with 11 bases between them. CDR3 in DNA: TGTGCCAGCAGCGCGACAGGCGGTAATGAAAAACTGTTTTTT. This encodes CASSATGGNEKLFF.

This chain joins TRBV4-3 and TRBJ2-3; 7 bases match TRBD2. V shed 0 bases, J shed 3 bases, and the junction held 6 bases outside the gene matches. The length of the CDR3 is 16 residues. Germline CDR1 and CDR2: LGHNA and YSLEER. CDR3 residues: CASSQDSGGRTDTQYF. In DNA form, the CDR3 reads TGCGCCAGCAGCCAAGATTCGGGGGGACGAACAGATACGCAGTATTTT.

CDR3 in amino acids: CASSPQGSGNTIYF. In DNA form, the CDR3 reads TGTGCCAGCAGTCCGCAGGGCTCTGGAAACACCATATATTTT. This sequence joins TRBV6-5 and TRBJ1-3; D is possibly TRBD1 (5 bases). CDR3 size: 14 residues. Germline loops: CDR1 MNHEY, CDR2 SVGAGI. The V gene lost 5 bases and the J gene lost 0 bases, with 8 bases spanning the gap.

The count of this clone is one. The junction departs from germline at one end; a sequencing error may be responsible. V is TRBV4-3 and J is TRBJ1-2; D call uncertain. There are 13 residues in the CDR3. Germline CDR1 is LGHNA and CDR2 is YSLEER. For the CDR3, the DNA is TGCGCCAGCAGTCGAGACGGGAGCTATGGCTGCACCTTC. Translated, it gives CASSRDGSYGCTF.

The chain uses TRBV4-1 and TRBJ1-5; 10 nucleotides match TRBD1. CDR1 and CDR2 from the germline V gene are MGHRA and YSYEKL. The length of the CDR3 is 15 residues. V shed 2 bases and J 5 bases; nucleotides not matched to a gene: 3. The DNA of the CDR3 is TGCGCCAGCAGCCAATCGGACAGGGGGTATCAGCCCCAGCATTTT. As protein: CASSQSDRGYQPQHF.

The chain links TRBV9 to TRBJ1-1; TRBD1 is a possible D gene (5 bases). The germline gives CDR1 SGDLS, CDR2 YYNGEE. The ends were cut back, 0 bases at V and 8 bases at J, with 11 bases in the middle. The CDR3 totals 13 residues. The CDR3 is CASSVGRGREAFF. CDR3 coding DNA: TGTGCCAGCAGCGTAGGTAGGGGTAGGGAAGCTTTCTTT.

This clone was seen only a few times. J is TRBJ2-7 and V is TRBV29-1; the match to TRBD1 covers 9 bases. Germline V gives CDR1 SQVTM, CDR2 ANQGSEA. Germline trimming cut 3 bases from V and 5 bases from J; bases unmatched to any gene: 5. The CDR3 loop spans 13 amino acids. This CDR3 reads CSVDETGGNEQYF. CDR3 nucleotide sequence: TGCAGCGTTGATGAAACAGGGGGCAACGAGCAGTACTTC.

The rearrangement links TRBV21-1 to TRBJ2-1; TRBD1, the table's D call, lacks a check against the DNA. TRBV21-1 is recorded as a pseudogene. There are 16 residues in the CDR3. The chain's CDR3 is CASSKSRTEAYNEQFF. CDR3 DNA: TGTGCCAGCAGCAAATCTAGGACAGAGGCCTACAATGAGCAGTTCTTC.

The chain carries TRBV7-2 and TRBJ2-5; 9 positions agree with TRBD1. Germline CDR1 and CDR2: SGHTA and FQGNSA. J gave up 5 bases and V 7 bases, and 14 bases lay outside the gene matches. The CDR3 sequence is 16 residues long. CDR3 sequence reads: CASTLRLGQGAETQYF. The CDR3 region has the DNA TGTGCCAGCACCCTTAGGTTGGGACAGGGTGCGGAGACCCAGTACTTC.

As regards this clone: Germline is not matched at one junction end, which may reflect a read error. V usage is TRBV6-5 and J usage is TRBJ1-4; weak D call: TRBD1 (6 bases). The CDR3 extends over 15 amino acids. Per the germline V gene, CDR1 is MNHEY and CDR2 is SVGAGI. The CDR3 DNA sequence: TGTGCCAGCAGTGACTCGTCAGGGGTCGGGGAAAAACTGTTTTTT. Its translation is CASSDSSGVGEKLFF.

The chain recombines TRBV28 with TRBJ2-7; TRBD1 might be the D (5 bases). The ends were cut back, 5 bases at V and 4 bases at J, with 15 bases in the middle. CDR3 size: 14 residues. CDR1 is MDHEN, CDR2 SYDVKM, per germline. The CDR3 protein is CASSTTDKNYEQYF. The CDR3 region has the DNA TGTGCCAGCAGTACCACGGACAAGAATTACGAGCAGTACTTC. Supplemented by reference TRBV28 and TRBJ2-7, the full variable domain reads DVKVTQSSRYLVKRTGEKVFLECVQDMDHENMFWYRQDPGLGLRLIYFSYDVKMKEKGDIPEGYSVSREKKERFSLILESASTNQTSMYLCASSTTDKNYEQYFGPGTRLTVT.

The chain couples TRBV2 to TRBJ1-3, with 7 positions matching TRBD1. The CDR3 runs to 14 residues. Germline CDR1 and CDR2: SNHLY and FYNNEI. CDR3 region: CAYLGQASGNTIYF. The CDR3 nucleotides are TGTGCTTATCTCGGACAGGCCTCTGGAAACACCATATATTTT.

This sequence joins TRBV11-1 and TRBJ2-1; perhaps TRBD1 as D (5 bases). There are 16 residues in the CDR3. Germline CDR1 and CDR2: SGHAT and FQDESV (reference sequence). V shed 5 bases and J shed 3 bases, with 17 bases lying between them. This chain's CDR3 is CASSPIGLRVYNEQFF. The CDR3 nucleotides read TGTGCCAGCAGCCCCATCGGCCTCAGGGTCTACAATGAGCAGTTCTTC.

This clone has just a few counts. The chain has TRBV10-1 and TRBJ2-7; 10 nucleotides line up with TRBD1. The CDR3 sequence is 13 residues long. V was clipped by 9 bases and J by 6 bases; unmatched bases: 8. Germline values: CDR1 WNHNN, CDR2 SYGVQD (reference sequence). The CDR3 loop is CARGQGPPGEQYF. CDR3 nucleotides: TGCGCCAGGGGACAGGGGCCTCCGGGCGAGCAGTACTTC.

This clone was seen only a few times. The chain links TRBV29-1 to TRBJ2-3, with 10 positions matching TRBD2. In germline, CDR1 is SQVTM, CDR2 ANQGSEA. The CDR3 runs to 14 residues. V gave up 5 bases and J gave up 6 bases; unmatched junction bases: 8. CDR3 in amino acids: CSVSLSGGYDTQYF. In nucleotides, the CDR3 is TGCAGCGTTAGCCTTAGCGGGGGGTACGATACGCAGTATTTT.